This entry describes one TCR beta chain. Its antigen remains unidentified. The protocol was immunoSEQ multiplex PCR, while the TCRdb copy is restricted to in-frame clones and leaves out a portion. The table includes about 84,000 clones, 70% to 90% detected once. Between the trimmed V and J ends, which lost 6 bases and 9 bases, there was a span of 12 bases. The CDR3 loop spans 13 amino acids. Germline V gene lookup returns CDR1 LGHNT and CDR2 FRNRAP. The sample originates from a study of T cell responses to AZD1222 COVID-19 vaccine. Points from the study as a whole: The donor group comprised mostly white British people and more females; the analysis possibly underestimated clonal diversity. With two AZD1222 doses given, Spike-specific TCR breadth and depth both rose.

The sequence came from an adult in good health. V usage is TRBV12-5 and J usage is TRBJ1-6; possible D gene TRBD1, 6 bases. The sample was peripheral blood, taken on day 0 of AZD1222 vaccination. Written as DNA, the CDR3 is TGTGCTAGTGGCCGGGCAGGGGTTTCACCCCTCCACTTT. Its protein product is CASGRAGVSPLHF.